This is a list of T cell receptor beta chains from one sample in a study of cytomegalovirus exposure and HLA in healthy donors. Produced via immunoSEQ multiplex PCR; TCRdb's table is partial and in-frame only. This table holds 150,000 to 200,000 clones, 79% found once. Sequenced: PBMCs. The source is a girl aged 5 to 17 in good health and CMV-seropositive. Both conserved end residues are trimmed from each CDR3. A D gene is named only where the DNA matches it firmly. Expanded clones get a size class; other rows say once, few or many, or leave the size out.

d_call	v_call	clone_size	j_call	cdr3_aa
TRBD1	TRBV10-3	-	TRBJ1-1	AISEPGQGRF
TRBD1	TRBV4-3	-	TRBJ1-1	ASSQDRTSEAF
-	TRBV7-9	-	TRBJ1-2	ASSRDSSNYGYT
-	TRBV30	-	TRBJ1-4	AWSVAPVTGEKLF
TRBD1	TRBV18	-	TRBJ1-4	ASSPQTGGRLNEKLF
TRBD2	TRBV9	-	TRBJ2-2	ASSAGLERGAGELF
TRBD1	TRBV5-6	-	TRBJ1-2	ASSLATGGYGYT
-	TRBV6-6	once	TRBJ2-7	ASSSKNRQPPYEQY
TRBD2	TRBV2	-	TRBJ2-4	ASKGSGGPRQY
-	TRBV5-6	-	TRBJ1-1	ASSSFLQGGGTEAF
-	TRBV5-4	few	TRBJ2-2	ASSSRDINTGELF
TRBD2	TRBV11-3	-	TRBJ2-1	ASSLASGPYNEQF
TRBD2	TRBV27	few	TRBJ2-1	ASSLSTSGHNEQF
TRBD1	TRBV2	few	TRBJ1-4	ASSRVGDRATTNEKLF
TRBD1	TRBV6-5	-	TRBJ2-2	ASSGDRGGTGELF
TRBD1	TRBV11-2	-	TRBJ1-1	ASSSQQGANTEAF
TRBD1	TRBV6-5	-	TRBJ1-2	ASSYGTGTYGYT
-	TRBV4-3	-	TRBJ1-1	ASSQVRLGDTEAF
TRBD2	TRBV7-7	-	TRBJ2-7	ASSLERTSGKVSYEQY
-	TRBV21-1	-	TRBJ1-1	ASSPLRRRGGWTEAF
TRBD1	TRBV6-5	-	TRBJ2-3	ASSYSGGATDTQY
-	TRBV15	-	TRBJ2-1	ATSRDFIISYNEQF
-	TRBV7-9	-	TRBJ1-2	ASSLETSYGYT
-	TRBV4-2	-	TRBJ1-6	ASSQVSGNSPLH
TRBD2	TRBV4-1	-	TRBJ2-7	ASSATSGGYEQY
-	TRBV10-3	-	TRBJ2-3	AISPGEDTQY